This entry concerns a single T cell receptor (beta chain). Its matching antigen is unknown. The CDR3 carries no conserved terminal phenylalanine or tryptophan, so it likely arises from a read error. V was trimmed by 0 bases and J by 6 bases, leaving 8 bases between them. The CDR3 consists of 13 residues. Germline lookup yields CDR1 SGHAT and CDR2 FQDESV (reference sequence). These data are taken from a study of tumor and adjacent non-tumor tissue in lung cancer. Across the study: Patients comprised eleven to twelve adenocarcinoma, a couple of squamous cell carcinoma and 1 small cell lung cancer.

TCRbeta libraries were built with three rounds of nested PCR, modified from ARM-PCR. TCRdb ran MiXCR on the multiplex PCR reads and lists one entry per CDR3 protein. This sample yields about 67,000 distinct CDR3 sequences, of which around three quarters are seen a single time; 45% belongs to the top ten. This sample's RNA came from whole unsorted tissue. More than 3 cm separated this lung sample from the edge of the tumor. Newly diagnosed lung cancer patients had thoracic surgery in China, August–late 2014, without prior chemotherapy. General study results and limits: In normal lung, the top 100 clones were significantly more dominant than in tumor. Tumor tissue had significantly higher TCR diversity than normal lung.

The receptor's source is a man aged 60 to 69 with non-small cell lung cancer. The specimen was distant non-tumor lung tissue. The chain combines TRBV11-1 with TRBJ1-1; D is possibly TRBD1 (5 bases). CDR3 nucleotide sequence: TGTGCCAGCAGCTTAGCATCGGGGGCTGAAGCTTTCATT. It translates to CASSLASGAEAFI.